Below are 30 T cell receptor beta chains sequenced from a single sample in a study of shared clonotypes between healthy human individuals. Here immunoSEQ multiplex PCR was the method, and the copy in TCRdb shows in-frame clones only, minus some. The data show 980,000 or so clones, around 80% seen once. The sample consisted of memory CD4+ T cells sorted from blood. Subset reported: CD45RA-negative fraction. The receptors derive from a man aged 18-30 years in good health.

V gene TRBV5-1 combines with J gene TRBJ2-7; tentative D call: TRBD2 (6 bases). The CDR3 totals 14 residues. The ends were cut back, 1 base at V and 11 bases at J, with 19 bases in the middle. Per germline, CDR1 SGHRS and CDR2 YFSETQ. The CDR3 DNA is TGCGCCAGCAGCTTGTGGGACGCAACTGGGGGGAAGTACTTC. This sequence encodes CASSLWDATGGKYF.

A single count supports this clone. DNA for the CDR3: TGTGCCAGCAGCTCCGGCGTGGCCCGAGAGACCCAGTACTTC. Residues: CASSSGVARETQYF. The V call is TRBV7-3, the J call TRBJ2-5, with unresolved D. The CDR3 has 14 residues. Trimming took 4 bases from V and 4 from J, leaving 13 bases between them. Germline V gene data show CDR1 as SGHTA and CDR2 as FQGTGA.

A word on this clone: Distinct nucleotide sequences in the sample also encode this CDR3. The chain is built from TRBV6-5 and TRBJ1-6; 7 nucleotides agree with TRBD1. V lost 6 bases to trimming and J lost 9 bases; unmatched junction nucleotides: 2. The CDR3 length is 12 residues. CDR1 and CDR2 from the germline V gene are MNHEY and SVGAGI. CDR3 in DNA: TGTGCCAGCAGCTACAGGGGTTCACCCCTCCACTTT. Protein: CASSYRGSPLHF.

The chain employs TRBV10-3 and TRBJ2-7, with D perhaps given as TRBD1 or TRBD2 (5 bases each). The V gene's germline CDR1 is ENHRY and CDR2 SYGVKD. V was clipped by 2 bases and J by 2 bases, with 7 bases between them. This CDR3 has 13 amino acids. In DNA, the CDR3 is TGTGCCATCAGTGAGAGGGGAGCCTACGAGCAGTACTTC. Protein product: CAISERGAYEQYF.

The V call is TRBV2, the J call TRBJ2-7; D may be TRBD2 (5 bases). This CDR3 is 15 amino acids long. The V end lost 4 bases, the J end lost 3 bases, and 16 bases lay between the germline ends. CDR1 and CDR2 from the germline V gene are SNHLY and FYNNEI. The CDR3 spells CASSAAGRALYEQYF. The CDR3, as DNA: TGTGCCAGCAGTGCGGCCGGGCGGGCTCTCTACGAGCAGTACTTC. Supplemented by reference TRBV2 and TRBJ2-7, the full variable domain reads EPEVTQTPSHQVTQMGQEVILRCVPISNHLYFYWYRQILGQKVEFLVSFYNNEISEKSEIFDDQFSVERPDGSNFTLKIRSTKLEDSAMYFCASSAAGRALYEQYFGPGTRLTVT.

The chain joins TRBV7-2 to TRBJ2-2; the D gene is possibly TRBD1 (5 bases). Germline-derived CDR1 and CDR2 are SGHTA and FQGNSA. The CDR3 covers 14 residues. The ends were cut back, 3 bases at V and 7 bases at J, with 12 bases in the middle. Here the CDR3 DNA reads TGTGCCAGCAGCTTTTACAGGACGAGCGGGGAGCTGTTTTTT. Protein: CASSFYRTSGELFF.

This chain joins TRBV19 and TRBJ2-5; TRBD2 matches at 10 bases. The ends lost 4 bases at V and 1 base at J; junction bases unmatched: 3. This CDR3 has 15 residues. Germline V lookup: CDR1 LNHDA, CDR2 SQIVND (reference sequence). The CDR3 spells CASSRTSGTQETQYF. The CDR3 DNA is TGTGCCAGTAGTAGGACTAGCGGAACCCAAGAGACCCAGTACTTC.

The rearrangement links TRBV27 to TRBJ2-7; D might be TRBD1 or TRBD2, each matching 5 bases. The V gene's germline CDR1 is MNHEY and CDR2 SMNVEV (reference sequence). The CDR3 spans 14 residues. V lost 5 bases and J lost 5, with 16 bases in between. In DNA form, the CDR3 reads TGTGCCAGCAGTCCCGGGACCCTAGGCCACGAGCAGTACTTC. Amino acids: CASSPGTLGHEQYF.

This clone has a handful of counts. This chain joins TRBV11-3 and TRBJ1-6; no clear D gene. Germline CDR1 is SGHNT and CDR2 is YENEEA. Trimming cost V 5 bases and J 9 bases, with 11 bases left between them. The CDR3 length is 13 residues. The CDR3 protein is CASSPRSSSPLHF. The CDR3 DNA is TGTGCCAGCAGCCCCCGGTCCTCTTCACCCCTCCACTTT.

The count of this clone is one. The gene calls are TRBV11-2 and TRBJ2-2; possible D gene TRBD2, 6 bases. The CDR3 length is 13 residues. With 1 base removed from V and 7 bases from J, the gap between germline ends came to 7 bases. Germline CDR1 is SGHAT and CDR2 is FQNNGV. The CDR3 region has the DNA TGTGCCAGCAGCTTAGGAGCGGGCGGGGAGCTGTTTTTT. Protein sequence: CASSLGAGGELFF.

The count of this clone is one. The chain employs TRBV19 and TRBJ2-1; 10 bases are shared with TRBD2. The V gene end was trimmed by 5 bases and the J gene end by 5 bases; junction bases not matched to a gene: 9. Germline V gene sequence: CDR1 LNHDA, CDR2 SQIVND (reference sequence). The CDR3 covers 16 residues. The CDR3 loop is CASSVLAGGTHNEQFF. For the CDR3, the DNA is TGTGCCAGTAGTGTCTTAGCGGGAGGAACCCACAATGAGCAGTTCTTC. The whole variable domain, filled in from reference TRBV19 and TRBJ2-1, reads DGGITQSPKYLFRKEGQNVTLSCEQNLNHDAMYWYRQDPGQGLRLIYYSQIVNDFQKGDIAEGYSVSREKKESFPLTVTSAQKNPTAFYLCASSVLAGGTHNEQFFGPGTRLTVL.

The chain couples TRBV9 to TRBJ2-5; D is unclear. Germline V gene lookup returns CDR1 SGDLS and CDR2 YYNGEE. The CDR3 has 13 amino acids. Trimming shortened V by 0 bases and J by 6 bases, and 9 bases separated the two germline ends. CDR3 sequence: CASSVEGRQTQYF. DNA of the CDR3: TGTGCCAGCAGCGTAGAAGGCCGCCAGACCCAGTACTTC.

V and J are TRBV11-2 and TRBJ1-4, with D uncertain. CDR1 is SGHAT, CDR2 FQNNGV, per germline. V shed 0 bases and J shed 0 bases, with 5 bases lying between them. This CDR3 has 15 residues. CDR3 in DNA: TGTGCCAGCAGCTTAGATGGGACAACTAATGAAAAACTGTTTTTT. Translating gives CASSLDGTTNEKLFF. The variable domain in full, with the rest retrieved from reference TRBV11-2 and TRBJ1-4, is EAGVAQSPRYKIIEKRQSVAFWCNPISGHATLYWYQQILGQGPKLLIQFQNNGVVDDSQLPKDRFSAERLKGVDSTLKIQPAKLEDSAVYLCASSLDGTTNEKLFFGSGTQLSVL.

There are a few counts of this clone. The rearrangement joins TRBV7-8 to TRBJ1-5, with D maybe TRBD1 (6 bases). The CDR3 is 15 amino acids. Germline lookup yields CDR1 SGHVS and CDR2 FQNEAQ. V lost 0 bases and J 5 bases, leaving 11 bases between the germline ends. The CDR3 DNA reads TGTGCCAGCAGCTTAGCGGGAGGGGGGGATCAGCCCCAGCATTTT. It encodes CASSLAGGGDQPQHF.

As concerns this clone: This may be a read error: a much more frequent sequence differs by one nucleotide. V gene TRBV2 combines with J gene TRBJ1-1; D unresolved. Germline V gene sequence: CDR1 SNHLY, CDR2 FYNNEI. Trimming took 7 bases from V and 6 from J, leaving 21 bases between them. This CDR3 has 15 residues. The DNA of the CDR3 is TGTGCCAGCACCGAAGGTGGGGAAGGCGTCGCTGAAGCTTTCTTT. Encoded protein: CASTEGGEGVAEAFF. Drawing the rest from reference TRBV2 and TRBJ1-1, the complete variable domain is EPEVTQTPSHQVTQMGQEVILRCVPISNHLYFYWYRQILGQKVEFLVSFYNNEISEKSEIFDDQFSVERPDGSNFTLKIRSTKLEDSAMYFCASTEGGEGVAEAFFGQGTRLTVV.

In DNA form, the CDR3 reads TGTGCCAGCAGCGTAGTGGTCTTGGAGCCGGGAGATGAAAAACTGTTTTTT. This gives the protein CASSVVVLEPGDEKLFF. The chain combines TRBV7-9 with TRBJ1-4, with D unclear. The CDR3 consists of 17 residues. The V end lost 5 bases, the J end lost 6 bases, and 22 bases lay between the germline ends. The V gene's germline CDR1 is SEHNR and CDR2 FQNEAQ (reference sequence).

V is TRBV25-1 and J is TRBJ1-1; a possible D gene is TRBD1 (5 bases). This CDR3 contains 11 residues. Germline V gene sequence: CDR1 MGHDK, CDR2 SYGVNS. V was trimmed by 7 bases and J by 10 bases, leaving 13 bases between them. Here the CDR3 reads CASTANGGAFF. As DNA, the CDR3 is TGTGCCAGCACGGCGAACGGGGGAGCTTTCTTT. Full variable domain (remainder filled in from reference TRBV25-1 and TRBJ1-1): EADIYQTPRYLVIGTGKKITLECSQTMGHDKMYWYQQDPGMELHLIHYSYGVNSTEKGDLSSESTVSRIRTEHFPLTLESARPSHTSQYLCASTANGGAFFGQGTRLTVV.

V usage is TRBV5-4 and J usage is TRBJ2-2, with 10 bases lining up with TRBD2. From germline, CDR1 is SGHNT and CDR2 YYREEE (reference sequence). J lost 7 bases, V lost 4 bases, and 10 bases had no gene match. The CDR3 is 16 amino acids. Here the CDR3 reads CASSPASGSGIGELFF. DNA for the CDR3: TGTGCCAGCAGCCCGGCTAGCGGGAGTGGGATCGGGGAGCTGTTTTTT.

Only a few counts were recorded for this clone. The chain uses TRBV6-6 and TRBJ2-7; D is perhaps TRBD2 (5 bases). V was shortened by 7 bases and J by 6 bases, with 16 bases between the two germline ends. Germline V gene sequence: CDR1 MNHNY, CDR2 SVGAGI (reference sequence). This CDR3 is built from 13 residues. CDR3: CASNSPSGFEQYF. CDR3 sequence (DNA): TGTGCCAGCAACTCCCCATCGGGGTTCGAGCAGTACTTC.

This clone was counted a single time. The chain joins TRBV18 to TRBJ2-3; TRBD2 agrees at 7 bases. The germline gives CDR1 KGHSH, CDR2 LQKENI. V shed 2 bases and J 2 bases; nucleotides not matched to a gene: 4. This CDR3 contains 15 residues. The CDR3 nucleotides are TGTGCCAGCTCACCAATGAGCGGGGCCACAGATACGCAGTATTTT. It specifies CASSPMSGATDTQYF. Complete variable domain (other parts from reference TRBV18 and TRBJ2-3): NAGVMQNPRHLVRRRGQEARLRCSPMKGHSHVYWYRQLPEEGLKFMVYLQKENIIDESGMPKERFSAEFPKEGPSILRIQQVVRGDSAAYFCASSPMSGATDTQYFGPGTRLTVL.

The chain links TRBV2 to TRBJ1-1; 11 nucleotides align to TRBD1. The CDR3 has 15 residues. Germline CDR1 is SNHLY and CDR2 is FYNNEI. The junction had 7 bases not matched to a gene; V was cut back by 6 bases and J by 4 bases. The DNA for the CDR3 is TGTGCCAGCAGCGGACAGGGGGCTAGGGGCACTGAAGCTTTCTTT. Residues: CASSGQGARGTEAFF.

This clone is a singleton in its sample. This sequence joins TRBV7-2 and TRBJ2-7; D is tentatively TRBD1 or TRBD2 (5 bases each). This CDR3 is built from 12 residues. From germline, CDR1 is SGHTA and CDR2 FQGNSA. V dropped 5 bases and J dropped 7 bases, with 12 bases sitting between them. In nucleotides, the CDR3 is TGTGCCAGCAGCCGGGACGTTGGGGAGCAGTACTTC. Protein sequence: CASSRDVGEQYF.

The chain has TRBV6-1 and TRBJ2-7; TRBD1 agrees at 8 bases. Germline-derived CDR1 and CDR2 are MNHNS and SASEGT. The length of the CDR3 is 13 residues. V shed 7 bases and J 3 bases; nucleotides not matched to a gene: 5. In DNA form, the CDR3 reads TGTGCCAGCAAGGGACAGGCGAACTACGAGCAGTACTTC. Its translation: CASKGQANYEQYF.

CDR3 loop: CASSYSLRARGTEAFF. As DNA, the CDR3 is TGTGCCAGCAGTTACTCCCTTAGGGCCCGGGGGACTGAAGCTTTCTTT. The V gene is TRBV6-6, the J gene TRBJ1-1, with D perhaps TRBD1 (5 bases). CDR1 is MNHNY, CDR2 SVGAGI, per germline (reference sequence). The CDR3 has 16 amino acids. The germline V and J ends were trimmed by 0 bases and 5 bases, with 16 bases remaining between them.

The gene calls are TRBV29-1 and TRBJ1-1; D not certain. This CDR3 contains 13 residues. V lost 5 bases, J lost 0 bases, and 10 bases lay in between. CDR1 and CDR2 (germline): SQVTM, ANQGSEA. DNA for the CDR3: TGCAGCGTTCTAGGCAGCATGAACACTGAAGCTTTCTTT. Amino acid sequence: CSVLGSMNTEAFF. Drawing the rest from reference TRBV29-1 and TRBJ1-1, the complete variable domain is SAVISQKPSRDICQRGTSLTIQCQVDSQVTMMFWYRQQPGQSLTLIATANQGSEATYESGFVIDKFPISRPNLTFSTLTVSNMSPEDSSIYLCSVLGSMNTEAFFGQGTRLTVV.

The gene calls are TRBV10-3 and TRBJ2-1, with D perhaps TRBD2 (6 bases). This CDR3 contains 15 residues. V was shortened by 0 bases and J by 4 bases, with 10 bases between the two germline ends. Per germline, CDR1 ENHRY and CDR2 SYGVKD. CDR3 sequence reads: CAISESLGGYNEQFF. The CDR3 DNA reads as TGTGCCATCAGTGAGTCGCTGGGGGGATACAATGAGCAGTTCTTC.

The V and J genes are TRBV18 and TRBJ1-5, with D hard to call. V shed 5 bases and J shed 5 bases, with 13 bases lying between them. This CDR3 spans 14 amino acids. Germline values: CDR1 KGHSH, CDR2 LQKENI. CDR3 in amino acids: CASSGMGNDQPQHF. The CDR3, as DNA: TGTGCCAGCTCAGGGATGGGGAATGATCAGCCCCAGCATTTT.

This chain joins TRBV19 and TRBJ1-2, with 9 positions matching TRBD1. Trimming at V came to 4 bases and at J to 3 bases, leaving 12 bases not matched to a gene. This CDR3 is 17 amino acids long. The germline V gene encodes CDR1 LNHDA and CDR2 SQIVND (reference sequence). The CDR3, as DNA: TGTGCCAGTAGTACCCATGGGCGACAGGGGGAGGACTATGGCTACACCTTC. Translation: CASSTHGRQGEDYGYTF.

The chain carries TRBV27 and TRBJ1-6; D ambiguous. Trimming took off 3 bases at V and 8 bases at J, with 11 bases between the two ends. The CDR3 covers 14 residues. The germline CDR1 and CDR2 sequences are MNHEY and SMNVEV (reference sequence). CDR3 DNA sequence: TGTGCCAGCAGTTTGTCCCAGAGATATTCACCCCTCCACTTT. Its protein product is CASSLSQRYSPLHF.

V usage is TRBV5-4 and J usage is TRBJ1-1; the D is unclear. With 4 bases removed from V and 4 bases from J, the gap between germline ends came to 14 bases. The length of the CDR3 is 14 residues. Germline assignment: CDR1 SGHNT and CDR2 YYREEE (reference sequence). For the CDR3, the DNA is TGTGCCAGCAGCGCCTACATCCGCGCCACTGAAGCTTTCTTT. It translates to CASSAYIRATEAFF.